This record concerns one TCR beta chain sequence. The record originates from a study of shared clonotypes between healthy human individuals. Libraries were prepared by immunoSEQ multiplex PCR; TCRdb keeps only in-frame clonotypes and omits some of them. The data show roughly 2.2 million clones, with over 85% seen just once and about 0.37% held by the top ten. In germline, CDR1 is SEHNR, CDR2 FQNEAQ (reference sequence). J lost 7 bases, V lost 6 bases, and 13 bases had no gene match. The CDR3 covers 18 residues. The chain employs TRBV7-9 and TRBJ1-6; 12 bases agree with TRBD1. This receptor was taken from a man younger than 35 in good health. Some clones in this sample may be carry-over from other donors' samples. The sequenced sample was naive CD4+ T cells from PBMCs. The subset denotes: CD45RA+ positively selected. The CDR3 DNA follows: TGTGCCAGCAGTCCGGGACAGGGGGCCGGATTCGGGAATTCACCCCTCCACTTT. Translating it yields CASSPGQGAGFGNSPLHF.